Following are 7 T cell receptor beta chains from one sample sequenced in a study of post-analysis software for immune sequencing data (dated by TCRdb to about 2015). Broad study findings and their caveats: Several TRBV segments, including TRBV5-6, TRBV5-1 and TRBV20-1, were significantly more frequent in patients than controls.

Libraries were constructed by PCR. TCRdb shows the sequencer as Illumina HiSeq 2500. To reduce PCR and sequencing biases, unique molecular identifiers were built into the TCR beta cDNA libraries. TCRdb took the public reads, trimmed them with fastp at Q25, ran MiXCR for clone calling and kept in-frame beta chains. CDR3 protein duplicates are merged, each entry listing the most common genes and DNA. The sample records roughly 540,000 distinct CDR3 sequences, approximately 34% of which are singletons. Approximately 6% of the sample belongs to the ten largest clones. These receptors have no known antigen. Input material: blood. These TCRs come from a girl aged 2 to 17 with multiple sclerosis.

This clonotype was detected a few times. The chain carries TRBV6-5 and TRBJ1-2, with a possible D match to TRBD1 (6 bases). The V end lost 3 bases, the J end lost 0 bases, and 14 bases lay between the germline ends. CDR1 is MNHEY and CDR2 is SVGAGI in the germline V gene. CDR3 size: 16 residues. This CDR3 reads CASSYWGRSPNYGYTF. CDR3 bases: TGTGCCAGCAGTTATTGGGGGCGCAGCCCTAACTATGGCTACACCTTC.

This clonotype was detected only a few times. The chain's CDR3 is CASSYSSQATNYGYTF. In DNA form, the CDR3 reads TGTGCCAGCAGTTACTCCTCACAGGCGACTAACTATGGCTACACCTTC. V and J are TRBV6-5 and TRBJ1-2; a possible D gene is TRBD1 (5 bases). Trimming removed 0 bases from V and 0 bases from J, with 11 bases in between. Per germline, CDR1 MNHEY and CDR2 SVGAGI. The CDR3 consists of 16 residues.

Note on this clonotype: A much larger clone differs by one base, so this may be a read error. The chain recombines TRBV18 with TRBJ2-7; 9 nucleotides align to TRBD1. This CDR3 has 15 residues. Germline V gene lookup returns CDR1 KGHSH and CDR2 LQKENI. The CDR3 coding sequence is TGTGCCAGCTCACCAGGGACAGGGCTTTCCTACGAGCGGTACTTC. Translation: CASSPGTGLSYERYF.

This clonotype occurred a few times. This chain joins TRBV20-1 and TRBJ1-2; D unresolved. Trimming removed 5 bases at V and 2 bases at J, with 18 bases between. The CDR3 totals 15 residues. Germline V gene data show CDR1 as DFQATT and CDR2 as SNEGSKA (reference sequence). CDR3 sequence (DNA): TGCAGTGCTTTGAGAGGGCAGCATAGCAACTATGGCTACACCTTC. It specifies CSALRGQHSNYGYTF.

This chain links TRBV5-6 with TRBJ1-1, with D maybe TRBD1 (6 bases). This CDR3 contains 16 residues. V was pared by 3 bases and J by 1 base, with 16 bases between. Per germline, CDR1 SGHDT and CDR2 YYEEEE. The CDR3 spells CASSSLVWTANTEAFF. The CDR3 nucleotides are TGTGCCAGCAGCTCCTTAGTTTGGACAGCGAACACTGAAGCTTTCTTT.

This clonotype has just a few counts. The chain uses TRBV12-3 or TRBV12-4 and TRBJ1-1, with D perhaps matching TRBD1 (5 bases). The CDR3 is 15 amino acids. The V end was cut by 7 bases, the J end by 3 bases, with 18 bases between. DNA of the CDR3: TGTGCCAGCACTCCCCAACGGGGGTTGCACACTGAAGCTTTCTTT. Protein: CASTPQRGLHTEAFF.

The V call is TRBV7-9, the J call TRBJ2-5; perhaps D is TRBD1 or TRBD2 (5 bases each). CDR3 length: 13 residues. Germline-derived CDR1 and CDR2 are SEHNR and FQNEAQ (reference sequence). Trimming removed 4 bases at V and 5 bases at J, with 11 bases between. This CDR3 is CASSSRWGETQYF. CDR3 DNA sequence: TGTGCCAGCAGCTCTCGGTGGGGGGAGACCCAGTACTTC.